This T cell receptor beta chain was sequenced for a study of T cells in localized non-small cell lung cancer. Study-wide results and limits: Median around 56 top-100 tumor clones were shared with paired adjacent lung.

Sequencing used immunoSEQ multiplex PCR; TCRdb keeps in-frame clones, though not all of them. This sample carries about 52,000 clones, 85% to 90% of them seen once, and the ten largest clones take about 17%. Concerning this clone itself: Its specificity is not known.

The CDR3 spans 13 residues. V gave up 6 bases and J gave up 1 base, with 9 bases separating them. Germline V gene data show CDR1 as MNHNY and CDR2 as SVGAGI (reference sequence). The sample in question was PBMCs, obtained before any cancer treatment. The chain recombines TRBV6-6 with TRBJ1-1; no definite D call. The sequence came from a female donor with stage II lung adenocarcinoma. In DNA form, the CDR3 reads TGTGCCAGCAGCCCCCGGGCGAACACTGAAGCTTTCTTT. Residues: CASSPRANTEAFF.